One sample yielded the 26 T cell receptor beta chains listed below, sequenced in a study of T cells in Graves' hyperthyroidism and ophthalmopathy. Amplification of TCR beta CDR3 regions was performed using RNA transcripts as template. HTBI primers were the set used in a first-round RT-PCR of the TCR CDR3. TCRdb independently ran MiXCR on the multiplex PCR reads; one entry per CDR3 protein. In the table there are about 400,000 distinct CDR3 sequences, 15% to 17% of which are singletons. Sample: blood. These receptors originate from a woman between 18 and 30 years old with Graves' hyperthyroidism that later progressed to Graves' ophthalmopathy.

This clonotype was found many times. The chain has TRBV7-8 and TRBJ2-7; 9 nucleotides align to TRBD1. This CDR3 has 14 amino acids. CDR1 and CDR2 (germline): SGHVS, FQNEAQ. V gave up 5 bases and J gave up 2 bases; unmatched junction bases: 4. The CDR3 protein is CASSAGQGPYEQYF. Written as DNA, the CDR3 is TGTGCCAGCAGCGCGGGACAGGGACCCTACGAGCAGTACTTC.

As concerns this clonotype: A clone one base away is much larger, so this may be a read error. This rearrangement joins TRBV7-2 to TRBJ1-5; D is possibly TRBD1 (5 bases). Germline V lookup: CDR1 SGHTA, CDR2 FQGNSA. The CDR3 contains 15 residues. CDR3 region: CASSLREGSNQPRHF. CDR3 in DNA: TGTGCCAGCAGCTTAAGGGAGGGGAGCAATCAGCCCCGGCATTTT.

DNA of the CDR3: TGCAGTGCTCACCCCTTACTAGGTTCTAGCGGGAGACCCGGGGAGCTGTTTTTT. Its protein product is CSAHPLLGSSGRPGELFF. The chain uses TRBV20-1 and TRBJ2-2; 10 nucleotides agree with TRBD2. Germline CDR1 reads DFQATT; CDR2 reads SNEGSKA (reference sequence). The length of the CDR3 is 18 residues. Unmatched junction bases numbered 18, after V lost 5 bases and J lost 6 bases.

This clonotype has only a few counts. V gene TRBV19 combines with J gene TRBJ2-1, with no clear D. This CDR3 is 13 amino acids long. CDR1 LNHDA and CDR2 SQIVND come from the germline V gene (reference sequence). Between the trimmed V and J ends, which lost 5 bases and 5 bases, there was a span of 10 bases. This CDR3 reads CASSPNSNNEQFF. Here the CDR3 DNA reads TGTGCCAGTAGTCCCAATTCGAACAATGAGCAGTTCTTC.

On this clonotype: One end of the junction varies from germline; a read error may be responsible. The rearrangement uses TRBV6-8 and TRBJ1-2; no clear D. Germline CDR1 reads MNHGY; CDR2 reads SAAAGT. The CDR3 has 9 amino acids. The CDR3 reads CTTSYGYTF. In nucleotides, the CDR3 is TGCACAACTTCGTATGGCTACACCTTC.

This clonotype occurred a few times. The CDR3 coding sequence is TGTGCCAGCAGTTTAACCGGGAGCTCTGGGGCCAACGTCCTGACTTTC. It is translated as CASSLTGSSGANVLTF. The chain links TRBV12-3 or TRBV12-4 to TRBJ2-6; maybe TRBD2 (6 bases). The CDR3 is 16 amino acids. V was clipped by 2 bases and J by 0 bases, with 8 bases between them.

The rearrangement links TRBV30 to TRBJ2-1; D may match TRBD1 or TRBD2 (5 bases each). The ends were cut back, 4 bases at V and 7 bases at J, with 17 bases in the middle. CDR3 length equals 14 residues. CDR1 GTSNPN and CDR2 SVGIG come from the germline V gene (reference sequence). The CDR3 region is CAWTPGVGPNEQFF. The CDR3 DNA sequence: TGTGCCTGGACTCCCGGGGTGGGGCCGAATGAGCAGTTCTTC.

This clonotype was seen only a few times. The chain couples TRBV5-6 to TRBJ1-1; 7 bases map to TRBD1. The CDR3 runs to 16 residues. The germline gives CDR1 SGHDT, CDR2 YYEEEE. The trim removed 2 bases at V and 0 bases at J, leaving 7 bases unmatched. CDR3 amino acids: CASSLGGRKMNTEAFF. CDR3 nucleotide sequence: TGTGCCAGCAGCTTAGGGGGCCGAAAAATGAACACTGAAGCTTTCTTT.

The rearrangement uses TRBV30 and TRBJ2-6; weak D call: TRBD1 (6 bases). The CDR3 totals 17 residues. The ends were cut back, 0 bases at V and 0 bases at J, with 12 bases in the middle. CDR1 and CDR2 (germline): GTSNPN, SVGIG (reference sequence). The CDR3 DNA reads as TGTGCCTGGAGTGTACGCCGGACAGACTCTGGGGCCAACGTCCTGACTTTC. This encodes CAWSVRRTDSGANVLTF.

Remarks on this clonotype: One end of the junction varies from germline; a read error may be responsible. The CDR3, as DNA: TGTGCCACCCCCGAGGAGGAAATGAACACTGAAGCTTTCTTT. Its translation is CATPEEEMNTEAFF. The genes are TRBV10-1 and TRBJ1-1; no clear D gene. Germline CDR1 and CDR2: WNHNN and SYGVQD (reference sequence). The CDR3 contains 14 residues.

The chain employs TRBV20-1 and TRBJ1-5; D is possibly TRBD1 (6 bases). The CDR3 sequence is 16 residues long. V lost 0 bases, J lost 6 bases, and 18 bases lay in between. Germline-derived CDR1 and CDR2 are DFQATT and SNEGSKA (reference sequence). In DNA form, the CDR3 reads TGCAGTGCTAGAGATCGGGGCAACCGAGGGGGTCAGCCCCAGCATTTT. Translation gives CSARDRGNRGGQPQHF.

The chain has TRBV9 and TRBJ2-5, with 9 bases fitting TRBD1. The V and J ends lost 1 base and 3 bases, in that order; junction bases with no gene match: 16. CDR3 length: 19 residues. The germline V gene has CDR1 SGDLS and CDR2 YYNGEE. CDR3 sequence (DNA): TGTGCCAGCAGCGTATCGACAGGGGGTGGGCTCACCCTTAAAGAGACCCAGTACTTC. This encodes CASSVSTGGGLTLKETQYF.

The chain links TRBV7-9 to TRBJ2-7, with 8 bases lining up with TRBD1. Germline CDR1 SEHNR, CDR2 FQNEAQ (reference sequence). J lost 2 bases, V lost 5 bases, and 11 bases had no gene match. This CDR3 region has 16 residues. The CDR3 bases are TGTGCCAGCAGCGCCCACAGGGGGAAAGTGCCCTACGAGCAGTACTTC. Encoded protein: CASSAHRGKVPYEQYF.

Notes on this clonotype: A read error may produce the germline difference seen at one junction end. The chain combines TRBV28 with TRBJ1-6, with no clear D. This CDR3 has 15 amino acids. Germline V CDR1 and CDR2: MDHEN, SYDVKM. DNA of the CDR3: TGTGCCAACAGTCGGTTGGAAACCCATAATTCACCCCTCCACTTT. Translating it yields CANSRLETHNSPLHF.

In its sample, this clonotype was seen a few times. V usage is TRBV10-3 and J usage is TRBJ1-1; tentatively, D is TRBD1 (6 bases). V gave up 0 bases and J gave up 5 bases, with 7 bases separating them. The CDR3 has 13 amino acids. Germline V gene sequence: CDR1 ENHRY, CDR2 SYGVKD. Written as DNA, the CDR3 is TGTGCCATCAGTGAGTCAGGGGGGACTGAAGCTTTCTTT. As protein: CAISESGGTEAFF.

The chain carries TRBV12-3 or TRBV12-4 and TRBJ2-7; D possibly corresponds to TRBD1 (7 bases). V dropped 3 bases and J dropped 1 base, with 34 bases sitting between them. The CDR3 is 22 residues long. In DNA, the CDR3 is TGTGCCAGCAGTTTCACCCCTTTTTCCCCGACAGGGACCGGGAGAACGTCCTACGAGCAGTACTTC. Amino acids: CASSFTPFSPTGTGRTSYEQYF.

This clonotype was picked up many times. Germline is not matched at one junction end, which may reflect a read error. The chain combines TRBV5-1 with TRBJ2-1; TRBD2 matches 14 bases. Germline V gene data show CDR1 as SGHRS and CDR2 as YFSETQ. The CDR3 sequence is 15 residues long. CDR3 nucleotides: TGTGCCAGCAGCCTCGGACTAGCGGGAGGCAATGAGCAGTTCTTC. Translation: CASSLGLAGGNEQFF. Full variable domain (rest looked up from reference TRBV5-1 and TRBJ2-1): KAGVTQTPRYLIKTRGQQVTLSCSPISGHRSVSWYQQTPGQGLQFLFEYFSETQRNKGNFPGRFSGRQFSNSRSEMNVSTLELGDSALYLCASSLGLAGGNEQFFGPGTRLTVL.

V usage is TRBV7-9 and J usage is TRBJ1-4; D gene ambiguous. The V and J ends lost 2 bases and 7 bases respectively, with 11 bases between them. There are 14 residues in the CDR3. The germline CDR1 and CDR2 sequences are SEHNR and FQNEAQ (reference sequence). CDR3 protein: CASSLFGISEKLFF. DNA of the CDR3: TGTGCCAGCAGCTTATTTGGGATCAGTGAAAAACTGTTTTTT.

As regards this clonotype: At one end, the junction sequence differs from germline, possibly due to a read error. The gene calls are TRBV11-2 and TRBJ2-1, with 8 bases fitting TRBD2. The CDR3 totals 16 residues. The germline V gene encodes CDR1 SGHAT and CDR2 FQNNGV. CDR3 coding DNA: TGCGCCAGCAGCACTCGGGGTAGCGGGGCCTACAATGAGCAGTTCTTC. Protein sequence: CASSTRGSGAYNEQFF.

This clonotype turned up a few times. The chain employs TRBV28 and TRBJ2-7; TRBD2 matches 9 bases. This CDR3 is 14 amino acids long. Germline CDR1 and CDR2: MDHEN and SYDVKM. J was trimmed by 6 bases and V by 4 bases; bases with no gene match: 7. The CDR3 sequence: CASSYSRTSVEQYF. The CDR3 bases are TGTGCCAGCAGTTACTCTCGGACTAGCGTCGAGCAGTACTTC.

This rearrangement joins TRBV4-3 to TRBJ2-1, with TRBD2 matching 9 bases. With V trimmed by 0 bases and J by 9 bases, 9 bases remained unmatched. The germline V gene encodes CDR1 LGHNA and CDR2 YSLEER. The length of the CDR3 is 16 residues. The CDR3 here is CASSQDQVAGATEQFF. As DNA, the CDR3 is TGCGCCAGCAGCCAAGATCAGGTAGCGGGAGCTACTGAGCAGTTCTTC.

In this sample, this clonotype turned up many times. The rearrangement uses TRBV6-6 and TRBJ1-6; the match to TRBD1 covers 9 bases. J lost 11 bases, V lost 0 bases, and 11 bases had no gene match. The V gene's germline CDR1 is MNHNY and CDR2 SVGAGI (reference sequence). The CDR3 has 17 amino acids. As DNA, the CDR3 is TGTGCCAGCAGTTACTCATCAGACAGGGGGAACTCTCCACCCCTCCACTTT. Protein product: CASSYSSDRGNSPPLHF.

Ten or more counts support this clonotype. V and J are TRBV7-9 and TRBJ1-5; 7 positions agree with TRBD1. The germline CDR1 and CDR2 sequences are SEHNR and FQNEAQ (reference sequence). V lost 5 bases, J lost 5 bases, and 9 bases stayed unmatched. CDR3 size: 15 residues. CDR3 in amino acids: CASSLEGTAYQPQHF. CDR3 sequence (DNA): TGTGCCAGCAGCCTAGAGGGGACAGCTTATCAGCCCCAGCATTTT.

The sample holds many counts of this clonotype. This chain joins TRBV20-1 and TRBJ1-3; D remains unclear. The CDR3 contains 13 residues. Trimming stripped 4 bases from V and 2 bases from J, with 9 bases between. The V gene's germline CDR1 is DFQATT and CDR2 SNEGSKA (reference sequence). CDR3 region: CSAIRRAGNTIYF. CDR3 coding DNA: TGCAGTGCTATTCGAAGGGCTGGAAACACCATATATTTT.

As regards this clonotype: A much more abundant neighbour one base away suggests this may be a read error. The chain recombines TRBV7-2 with TRBJ2-1; a possible D gene is TRBD1 (6 bases). Germline CDR1 is SGHTA and CDR2 is FQGNSA. Trimming pared 4 bases from V and 0 bases from J, leaving 19 bases between. CDR3 length: 18 residues. The CDR3 DNA reads TGTGCCAGCAGCTGGGCCGACAGGTTCATTAGCTCCTACAATGAGCAGTTCTTC. Translated: CASSWADRFISSYNEQFF.

The CDR3 coding sequence is TGTGCCAGCTCATTTGGAAACCCGGGGGAGCAGTTCTTC. This translates into CASSFGNPGEQFF. The gene calls are TRBV18 and TRBJ2-1, with D tentatively TRBD2 (5 bases). The V end lost 5 bases, the J end lost 10 bases, and 15 bases lay between the germline ends. The germline V gene encodes CDR1 KGHSH and CDR2 LQKENI. The CDR3 has 13 residues.